The present T cell receptor (beta chain) was sequenced within a study of blood T cell repertoires in COVID-19. Study context: PBMCs, B-cell-depleted T cells, or T cells were the source of the cDNA or gDNA that made up the material.

Participant ages covered about 18 to 95 years across approximately 25 US areas. The method was immunoSEQ multiplex PCR; TCRdb's version includes in-frame clones alone and lacks a portion of them. The sample includes 150,000 to 200,000 clones, 75% to 85% of them seen just once. With V trimmed by 0 bases and J by 9 bases, 7 bases remained unmatched. The CDR3 covers 15 residues. The germline V gene has CDR1 SGHAT and CDR2 FQNNGV. This TCR derives from a woman between 50 and 59 years old with acute COVID-19. This sequence joins TRBV11-2 and TRBJ2-1; TRBD2 matches at 8 bases. Sequenced sample: PBMCs or T cells enriched from blood (not recorded which). CDR3: CASSLEMGLGGEQFF. In DNA, the CDR3 is TGTGCCAGCAGCTTAGAGATGGGACTAGGGGGTGAGCAGTTCTTC. Variable domain in full (rest from reference TRBV11-2 and TRBJ2-1): EAGVAQSPRYKIIEKRQSVAFWCNPISGHATLYWYQQILGQGPKLLIQFQNNGVVDDSQLPKDRFSAERLKGVDSTLKIQPAKLEDSAVYLCASSLEMGLGGEQFFGPGTRLTVL.